The source of this T cell receptor beta chain is a study of T-cell memory formation after mild COVID-19. Trimming left V 1 base short and J 2 bases short, with 9 bases between. This CDR3 is built from 15 residues. Germline V gene data show CDR1 as SGHDT and CDR2 as YYEEEE. TCRalpha and TCRbeta libraries used 5'RACE with constant-segment primers and UMIs. TCRdb re-analysed the 5' RACE reads in MiXCR, keeping a single row per CDR3 protein. The table records around 510,000 distinct CDR3 sequences, roughly 21% of them present only once. V gene TRBV5-6 combines with J gene TRBJ2-2; D could derive from TRBD1 or TRBD2 (5 bases each). Sequenced input: PBMCs or a T cell subset sorted from them (not recorded which). This receptor was taken from an adult woman who had mild COVID-19 (a few samples of this study predate the infection). Cell type and time point are not known. This CDR3 is CASSLTGHNTGELFF. The CDR3 DNA sequence: TGTGCCAGCAGCTTGACGGGGCATAACACCGGGGAGCTGTTTTTT.